A single T cell receptor (beta chain) is shown here with its context. The antigen remains unidentified. The table came from immunoSEQ multiplex PCR; TCRdb's copy has only in-frame clones and leaves some out. The sample lists over 80,000 clones; approximately 91% were seen once. This sample was included in a study of T cell responses to AZD1222 COVID-19 vaccine. Study-wide results and caveats: After two AZD1222 doses, spike-specific TCR breadth and depth rose versus day 0.

V lost 6 bases and J lost 8, with 19 bases in between. This CDR3 is 15 amino acids long. Germline V lookup: CDR1 MNHEY, CDR2 SMNVEV (reference sequence). Sequenced material: peripheral blood, taken 28 days after the second AZD1222 dose. This chain joins TRBV27 and TRBJ1-4; D is possibly TRBD1 (5 bases). The sequence came from an adult who received the AZD1222 COVID-19 vaccine. CDR3 amino acids: CASRPSGASGEKLFF. The CDR3 DNA follows: TGTGCCAGCAGACCGAGCGGGGCGAGTGGGGAAAAACTGTTTTTT. The entire variable domain, with the rest obtained from reference TRBV27 and TRBJ1-4, is as follows: EAQVTQNPRYLITVTGKKLTVTCSQNMNHEYMSWYRQDPGLGLRQIYYSMNVEVTDKGDVPEGYKVSRKEKRNFPLILESPSPNQTSLYFCASRPSGASGEKLFFGSGTQLSVL.